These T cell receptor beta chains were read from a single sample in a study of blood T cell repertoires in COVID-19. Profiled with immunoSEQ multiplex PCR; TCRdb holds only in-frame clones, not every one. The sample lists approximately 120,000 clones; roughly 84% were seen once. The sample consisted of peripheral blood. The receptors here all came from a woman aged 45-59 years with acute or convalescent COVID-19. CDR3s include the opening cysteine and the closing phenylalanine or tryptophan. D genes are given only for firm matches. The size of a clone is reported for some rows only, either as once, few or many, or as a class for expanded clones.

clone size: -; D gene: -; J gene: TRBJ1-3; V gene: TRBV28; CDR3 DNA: TGTGCCAGCAGTCGTTCGAGCTCTGGAAACACCATATATTTT; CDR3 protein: CASSRSSSGNTIYF
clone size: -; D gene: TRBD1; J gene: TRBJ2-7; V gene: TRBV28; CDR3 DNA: TGTGCCAGCAGCTCCTCCGGGACAGGGAACGCCAAGTTC; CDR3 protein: CASSSSGTGNAKF
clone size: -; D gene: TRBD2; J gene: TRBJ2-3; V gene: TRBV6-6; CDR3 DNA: TGTGCCAGCAGCCCGGGGGGGCCGACAGATACGCAGTATTTT; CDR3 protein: CASSPGGPTDTQYF
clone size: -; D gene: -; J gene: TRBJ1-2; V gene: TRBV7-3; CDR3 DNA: TGTGCCAGCAGCCCTTCCTCAGGCGTTAACTATGGCTACACCTTC; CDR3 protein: CASSPSSGVNYGYTF
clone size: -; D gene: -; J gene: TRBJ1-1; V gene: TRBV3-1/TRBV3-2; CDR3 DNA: TGTGCCAGCAGCCTTCGGGGGTGGGGCGGAATGAACACTGAAGCTTTCTTT; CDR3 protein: CASSLRGWGGMNTEAFF
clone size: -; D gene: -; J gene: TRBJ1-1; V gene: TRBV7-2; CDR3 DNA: TGTGCCAGCAGCTTAGTATCTAGCCCGAACACTGAAGCTTTCTTT; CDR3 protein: CASSLVSSPNTEAFF
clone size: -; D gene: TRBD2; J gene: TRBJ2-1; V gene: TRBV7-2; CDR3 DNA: TGTGCCAGCAGCCTACCGACTAGCGGGGGCCCCTGGGACAATGAGCAGTTCTTC; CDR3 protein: CASSLPTSGGPWDNEQFF
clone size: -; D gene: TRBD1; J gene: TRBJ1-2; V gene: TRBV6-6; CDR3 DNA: TGTGCCAGCAGTTTTCTACAGGGGAACTATGGCTACACCTTC; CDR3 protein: CASSFLQGNYGYTF
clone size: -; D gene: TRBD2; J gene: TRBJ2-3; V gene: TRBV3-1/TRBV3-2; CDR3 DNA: TGTGCCAGCAGCCCCGGGGGGAGGGGATTCGCAGATACGCAGTATTTT; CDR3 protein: CASSPGGRGFADTQYF
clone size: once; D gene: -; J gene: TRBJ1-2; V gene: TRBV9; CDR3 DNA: TGTGCCAGCAGCGTAGCCAGCGGGGGAAGCTATGGCTACACCTTC; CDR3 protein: CASSVASGGSYGYTF
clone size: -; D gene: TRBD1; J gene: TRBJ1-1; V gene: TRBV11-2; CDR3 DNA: TGTGCCAGCAGCTTAGTACAGGGGCGTACTGAAGCTTTCTTT; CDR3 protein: CASSLVQGRTEAFF
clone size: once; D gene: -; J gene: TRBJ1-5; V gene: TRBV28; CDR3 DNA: TGTGCCAGCAGGTTTACAGGTAATCAGCCCCAGCATTTT; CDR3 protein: CASRFTGNQPQHF
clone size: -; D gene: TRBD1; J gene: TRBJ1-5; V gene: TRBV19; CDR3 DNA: TGTGCCAGTAGGCTGGGACAGCCAAAAACGTATAGCAATCAGCCCCAGCATTTT; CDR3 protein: CASRLGQPKTYSNQPQHF
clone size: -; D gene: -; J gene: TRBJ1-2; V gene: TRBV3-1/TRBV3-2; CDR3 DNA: TGTGCCAGCAGCCAAGTTGATACAGGGATATTGGGGGGCTACACCTTC; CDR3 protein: CASSQVDTGILGGYTF
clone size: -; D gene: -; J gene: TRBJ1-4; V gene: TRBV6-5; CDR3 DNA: TGTGCCAGCGGCCTAACCGGGGGAAGACATGAAAAACTGTTTTTT; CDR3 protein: CASGLTGGRHEKLFF
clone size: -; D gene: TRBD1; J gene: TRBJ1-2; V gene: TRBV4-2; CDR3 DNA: TGTGCCAGCAGCCAGCCAATCCCGGGACAGGATAACTATGGCTACACCTTC; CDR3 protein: CASSQPIPGQDNYGYTF
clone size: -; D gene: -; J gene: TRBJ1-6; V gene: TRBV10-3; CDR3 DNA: TGTGCCAGCAGCGTAACAGGGAGTAATTCACCCCTCCACTTT; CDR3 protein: CASSVTGSNSPLHF
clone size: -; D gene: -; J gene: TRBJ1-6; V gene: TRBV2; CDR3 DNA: TGTGCCAGTCCCCAAAGTCCGGGGAATAATTCACCCCTCCACTTT; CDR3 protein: CASPQSPGNNSPLHF
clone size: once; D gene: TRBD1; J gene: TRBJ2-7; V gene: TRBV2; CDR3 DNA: TGTGCCAGCCGAGCCCTGGACAGGGTTCCCTACGAGCAGTACTTC; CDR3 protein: CASRALDRVPYEQYF
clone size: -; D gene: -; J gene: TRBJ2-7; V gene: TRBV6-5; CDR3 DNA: TGTGCCAGCAGAAAATCAGGGGCGGGTATAGGGCAGTACTTC; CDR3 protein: CASRKSGAGIGQYF
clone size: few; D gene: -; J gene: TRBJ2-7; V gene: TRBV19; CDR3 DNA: TGTGCCAGTACCTCAGAGGGTGGATACGAGCAGTACTTC; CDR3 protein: CASTSEGGYEQYF
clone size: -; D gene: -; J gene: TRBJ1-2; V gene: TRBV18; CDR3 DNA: TGTGCCAGCTCACCAAGGGGAGGGGCTGGTGGCTACACCTTC; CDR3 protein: CASSPRGGAGGYTF
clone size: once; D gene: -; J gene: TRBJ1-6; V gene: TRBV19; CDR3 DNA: TGTGCCAGTAGTATTGGCGGAACCTATAATTCACCCCTCCACTTT; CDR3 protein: CASSIGGTYNSPLHF
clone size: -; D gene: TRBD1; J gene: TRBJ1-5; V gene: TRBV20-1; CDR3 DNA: TGCAGTGCCACAGGGGGTTTGGCCCAGCATTTT; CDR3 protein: CSATGGLAQHF
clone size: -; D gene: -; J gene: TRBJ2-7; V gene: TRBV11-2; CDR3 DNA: TGTGCCAGCAGCCCCGGACTGGGGAGCTACGAGCAGTACTTC; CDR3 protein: CASSPGLGSYEQYF
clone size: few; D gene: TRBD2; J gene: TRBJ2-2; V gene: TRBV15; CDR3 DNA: TGTGCCACCAGCAGAGGGTCAGCGGGGGGGCAAGGCGGGGAGCTGTTTTTT; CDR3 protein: CATSRGSAGGQGGELFF
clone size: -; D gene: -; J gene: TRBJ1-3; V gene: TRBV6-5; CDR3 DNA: TGTGCCAGCAGTTACTCGTCAGCCGGGACAATAAACACCATATATTTT; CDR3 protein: CASSYSSAGTINTIYF
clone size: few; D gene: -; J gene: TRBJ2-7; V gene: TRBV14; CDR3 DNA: TGTGCCAGCAGCCCCCTCAGGGGGGACGGAGCCTACGAGCAGTACTTC; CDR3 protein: CASSPLRGDGAYEQYF
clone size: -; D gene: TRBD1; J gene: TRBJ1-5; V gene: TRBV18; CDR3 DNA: TGTGCCAGCTCACCAACGGGACAGGGGATGAATCAGCCCCAGCATTTT; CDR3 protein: CASSPTGQGMNQPQHF
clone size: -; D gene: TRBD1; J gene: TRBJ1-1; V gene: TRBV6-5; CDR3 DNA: TGTGCCAGCTCGTTACAGGGGGCGAACACTGAAGCTTTCTTT; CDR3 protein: CASSLQGANTEAFF
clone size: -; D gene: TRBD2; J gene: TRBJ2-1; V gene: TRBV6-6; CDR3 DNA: TGTGCCAGCAGTTACCGAAGCGGGGGGGCCGGAAATGAGCAGTTCTTC; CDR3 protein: CASSYRSGGAGNEQFF
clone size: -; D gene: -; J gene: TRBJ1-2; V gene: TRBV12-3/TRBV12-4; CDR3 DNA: TGTGCCAGCTCCAAATTCGGTGGCTACACCTTC; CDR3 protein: CASSKFGGYTF
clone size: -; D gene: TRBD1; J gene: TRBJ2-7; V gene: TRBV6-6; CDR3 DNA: TGTGCCAGCAGCAACCTTTTCGGGACAGGGTCTTACGAGCAGTACTTC; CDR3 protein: CASSNLFGTGSYEQYF
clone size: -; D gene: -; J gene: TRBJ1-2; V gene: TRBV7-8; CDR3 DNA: TGTGCCAGCAGCTTAGCTAACAGGAAAGGCTACACCTTC; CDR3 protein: CASSLANRKGYTF
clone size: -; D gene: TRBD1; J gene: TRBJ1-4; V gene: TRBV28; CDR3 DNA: TGTGCCAGCAGTTTTTACTTACCCACTCAGGGGGCGAGAAATGAAAAACTGTTTTTT; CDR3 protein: CASSFYLPTQGARNEKLFF
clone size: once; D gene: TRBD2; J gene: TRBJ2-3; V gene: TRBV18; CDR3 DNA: TGTGCCAGCTCTCTAGCGGGGGGCCGCACAGATACGCAGTATTTT; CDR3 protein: CASSLAGGRTDTQYF
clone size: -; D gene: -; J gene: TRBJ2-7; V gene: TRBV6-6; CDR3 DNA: TGTGCCAGCAGAGAAACAGGGTTCGACTACGAGCAGTACTTC; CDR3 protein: CASRETGFDYEQYF
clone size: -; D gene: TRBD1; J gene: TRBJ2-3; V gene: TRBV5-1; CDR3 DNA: TGCGCCAGCCATAACGGGCAGGGGGTAGATACGCAGTATTTT; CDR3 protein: CASHNGQGVDTQYF
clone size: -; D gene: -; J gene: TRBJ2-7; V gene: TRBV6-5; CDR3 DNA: TGTGCCAGCAGTTACGACCCCAGGGCCTACGAGCAGTACTTC; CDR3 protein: CASSYDPRAYEQYF
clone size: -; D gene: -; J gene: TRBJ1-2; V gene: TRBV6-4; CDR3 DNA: TGTGCCAGCAGTGGCCCGGGGAACTATGGCTACACCTTC; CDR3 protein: CASSGPGNYGYTF
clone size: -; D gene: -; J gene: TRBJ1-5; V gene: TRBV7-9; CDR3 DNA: TGTGCCAGCAGCGGAGGGAACCAGCCCCAGCATTTT; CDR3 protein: CASSGGNQPQHF
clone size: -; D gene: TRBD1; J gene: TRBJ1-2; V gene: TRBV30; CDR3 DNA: TGTGCCCTCCCCCGGGACAGGGGGCGAATAGTTGGAGGCTACACCTTC; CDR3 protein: CALPRDRGRIVGGYTF